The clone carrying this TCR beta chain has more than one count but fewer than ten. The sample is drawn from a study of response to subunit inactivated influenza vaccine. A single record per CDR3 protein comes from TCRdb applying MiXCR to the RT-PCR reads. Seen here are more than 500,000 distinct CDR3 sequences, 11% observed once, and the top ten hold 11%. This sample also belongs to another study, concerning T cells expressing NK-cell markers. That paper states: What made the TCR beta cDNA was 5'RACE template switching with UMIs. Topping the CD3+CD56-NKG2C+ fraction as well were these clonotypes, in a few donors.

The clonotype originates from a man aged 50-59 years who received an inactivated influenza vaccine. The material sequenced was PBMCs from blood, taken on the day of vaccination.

CDR3 in DNA: TGTGCCAGCAGTTACTCTTCCAGGGGGGGTCTGTATTTT. Its translation is CASSYSSRGGLYF. This chain uses TRBV6-5 with TRBJ2-3; tentatively, D is TRBD1 or TRBD2 (7 bases each). The CDR3 totals 13 residues. CDR1 is MNHEY and CDR2 is SVGAGI in the germline V gene. The V end lost 0 bases, the J end lost 14 bases, and 15 bases lay between the germline ends.